This passage covers 20 T cell receptor beta chains from one sample sequenced in a study of control samples from healthy donors and cancer patients. Produced via immunoSEQ multiplex PCR; TCRdb's table is partial and in-frame only. The top ten hold 12% of the sample, which has 150,000 to 200,000 clones, 70% to 90% seen once. The specimen sequenced was blood. The receptors shown here come from a man aged 25-40 years in good health.

The CDR3 DNA reads as TGCAGTGCTAGTCCGGGACAGGGGGATTCACCCCTCCACTTT. Residues: CSASPGQGDSPLHF. V and J are TRBV20-1 and TRBJ1-6; 11 bases map to TRBD1. The trim removed 3 bases at V and 8 bases at J, leaving 3 bases unmatched. The germline gives CDR1 DFQATT, CDR2 SNEGSKA (reference sequence). This CDR3 region has 14 residues.

The chain combines TRBV19 with TRBJ1-2; 8 bases agree with TRBD1. V shed 4 bases, J shed 8 bases, and the junction held 6 bases outside the gene matches. The germline CDR1 and CDR2 sequences are LNHDA and SQIVND (reference sequence). This CDR3 contains 13 residues. For the CDR3, the DNA is TGTGCCAGTAGTAACTGGACAGGGAGCGGCTACACCTTC. Translated: CASSNWTGSGYTF.

The chain is built from TRBV7-9 and TRBJ1-4, with no clear D. The germline V gene encodes CDR1 SEHNR and CDR2 FQNEAQ (reference sequence). Deletions cut 8 bases from V and 3 bases from J, with 10 bases between. This CDR3 has 13 residues. CDR3 amino acids: CASGSRANEKLFF. As DNA, the CDR3 is TGTGCCAGCGGATCACGGGCTAATGAAAAACTGTTTTTT.

This rearrangement joins TRBV25-1 to TRBJ2-3; 13 bases are a match to TRBD2. CDR3 length: 17 amino acids. Looked up from germline, CDR1 is MGHDK and CDR2 is SYGVNS. Germline trimming cut 5 bases from V and 8 bases from J; bases unmatched to any gene: 13. CDR3 bases: TGTGCCAGCAGTCAATTCGGCACTAGCGGGGGGGCAGGTACGCAGTATTTT. It specifies CASSQFGTSGGAGTQYF.

This clone was seen just once. The chain carries TRBV15 and TRBJ1-1; a possible D gene is TRBD1 (6 bases). Germline CDR1 and CDR2: LNHNV and YYDKDF (reference sequence). This CDR3 spans 14 amino acids. Trimming pared 0 bases from V and 11 bases from J, leaving 16 bases between. The CDR3 protein is CATSRDRGASDAFF. DNA of the CDR3: TGTGCCACCAGCAGAGATAGGGGGGCGAGTGACGCTTTCTTT.

The rearrangement uses TRBV28 and TRBJ2-7; possibly TRBD2 for D (5 bases). The CDR3 length is 15 residues. V lost 4 bases, J lost 6 bases, and 19 bases lay in between. Germline CDR1 is MDHEN and CDR2 is SYDVKM. CDR3 loop: CASSSPLGSFVEQYF. CDR3 bases: TGTGCCAGCAGTTCCCCACTAGGGAGTTTCGTCGAGCAGTACTTC.

V usage is TRBV10-1 and J usage is TRBJ2-5; no reliable D call. The germline V gene encodes CDR1 WNHNN and CDR2 SYGVQD (reference sequence). The CDR3 consists of 17 residues. V lost 7 bases to trimming and J lost 0 bases, with 21 bases between them. The CDR3 loop is CASTPRALEKYQETQYF. In nucleotides, the CDR3 is TGCGCCAGCACCCCACGGGCGCTTGAGAAGTACCAAGAGACCCAGTACTTC.

This sequence joins TRBV28 and TRBJ2-1, with D unresolved. The CDR3 is 13 amino acids. Between the trimmed V and J ends, which lost 2 bases and 9 bases, there was a span of 11 bases. Looked up from germline, CDR1 is MDHEN and CDR2 is SYDVKM. The CDR3 is CASSLPDVTEQFF. For the CDR3, the DNA is TGTGCCAGCAGTTTACCCGACGTCACTGAGCAGTTCTTC.

This sequence joins TRBV7-2 and TRBJ1-2; 8 bases agree with TRBD1. Germline assignment: CDR1 SGHTA and CDR2 FQGNSA. This CDR3 has 15 amino acids. V gave up 6 bases and J gave up 2 bases; unmatched junction bases: 8. The CDR3 sequence: CASRRTGGGNYGYTF. As DNA, the CDR3 is TGTGCCAGCAGGCGAACAGGGGGGGGAAACTATGGCTACACCTTC.

The CDR3 region is CSVTSDYGYTF. DNA for the CDR3: TGCAGCGTTACCAGTGACTATGGCTACACCTTC. The V and J genes are TRBV29-1 and TRBJ1-2; D is undetermined. V was shortened by 5 bases and J by 3 bases, with 7 bases between the two germline ends. This CDR3 has 11 residues. Germline CDR1 reads SQVTM; CDR2 reads ANQGSEA.

The CDR3 here is CASSIGLYQPQHF. In nucleotides, the CDR3 is TGTGCCAGTAGTATCGGACTCTATCAGCCCCAGCATTTT. The chain links TRBV19 to TRBJ1-5, with D unresolved. The CDR3 length is 13 residues. The germline CDR1 and CDR2 sequences are LNHDA and SQIVND (reference sequence). V was clipped by 3 bases and J by 5 bases, with 8 bases between them.

This CDR3 is CASSPGHRTYNEQFF. The CDR3 DNA is TGTGCCAGCAGCCCGGGCCACAGAACCTACAATGAGCAGTTCTTC. This chain uses TRBV3-1 (or the pseudogene TRBV3-2) with TRBJ2-1; D is ambiguous. This CDR3 has 15 amino acids. Germline lookup yields CDR1 LGHDT and CDR2 YNNKEL (reference sequence). Trimming left V 4 bases short and J 2 bases short, with 12 bases between.

The DNA for the CDR3 is TGTGCCAGCAGCCCTAGGGGGGCAAGACTAAATTCACCCCTCCACTTT. Protein product: CASSPRGARLNSPLHF. The chain carries TRBV7-8 and TRBJ1-6, with D perhaps TRBD1 (6 bases). The CDR3 contains 16 residues. Trimming took 5 bases from V and 7 from J, leaving 18 bases between them. Germline V gives CDR1 SGHVS, CDR2 FQNEAQ.

The V gene is TRBV7-9, the J gene TRBJ2-3; D is possibly TRBD1 (5 bases). This CDR3 is built from 16 residues. CDR1 SEHNR and CDR2 FQNEAQ come from the germline V gene (reference sequence). Trimming stripped 5 bases from V and 10 bases from J, with 25 bases between. The CDR3 sequence is CASSPQSVLPEGAQYF. CDR3 nucleotides: TGTGCCAGCAGCCCCCAGTCAGTACTTCCAGAAGGGGCGCAGTATTTT.

The chain employs TRBV11-2 and TRBJ2-3; no clear D gene. Per the germline V gene, CDR1 is SGHAT and CDR2 is FQNNGV. V was cut by 4 bases and J by 6 bases, with 11 bases left in between. This CDR3 region has 13 residues. The CDR3 reads CASSSPPVDTQYF. The CDR3 DNA reads as TGTGCCAGCAGCTCTCCGCCGGTGGATACGCAGTATTTT.

This clone was seen once. The genes are TRBV5-1 and TRBJ1-1; perhaps TRBD1 as D (5 bases). The CDR3 consists of 14 residues. Germline-derived CDR1 and CDR2 are SGHRS and YFSETQ. V gave up 4 bases and J gave up 10 bases, with 20 bases separating them. The CDR3 DNA reads TGCGCCAGCAGCGCCCTGGAGGGGAATAGGGGAGCTTTCTTT. Its protein is CASSALEGNRGAFF. The full variable domain, rest sourced from reference TRBV5-1 and TRBJ1-1, is KAGVTQTPRYLIKTRGQQVTLSCSPISGHRSVSWYQQTPGQGLQFLFEYFSETQRNKGNFPGRFSGRQFSNSRSEMNVSTLELGDSALYLCASSALEGNRGAFFGQGTRLTVV.

The chain combines TRBV7-9 with TRBJ1-2; D not resolved. The germline CDR1 and CDR2 sequences are SEHNR and FQNEAQ (reference sequence). The CDR3 contains 14 residues. Trimming removed 5 bases from V and 5 bases from J, with 15 bases in between. CDR3: CASSPITRRYGYTF. The CDR3 DNA is TGTGCCAGCAGCCCCATTACAAGACGTTATGGCTACACCTTC.

As DNA, the CDR3 is TGTGCCAGCAGACAGGGAAATCAGCCCCAGCATTTT. Its protein is CASRQGNQPQHF. This sequence joins TRBV6-5 and TRBJ1-5, with D possibly matching TRBD1 (6 bases). There are 12 residues in the CDR3. With 6 bases removed from V and 4 bases from J, the gap between germline ends came to 7 bases. CDR1 is MNHEY, CDR2 SVGAGI, per germline.

This clone was found a few times. The chain uses TRBV4-2 and TRBJ1-5, with D unresolved. There are 13 residues in the CDR3. CDR1 is LGHNA, CDR2 YNFKEQ, per germline. Trimming pared 0 bases from V and 6 bases from J, leaving 6 bases between. The CDR3 protein is CASSQDFGQPQHF. The CDR3 nucleotides are TGTGCCAGCAGCCAAGATTTCGGTCAGCCCCAGCATTTT.

This chain uses TRBV27 with TRBJ1-5; no firm D call. CDR3 size: 15 residues. Germline V gene sequence: CDR1 MNHEY, CDR2 SMNVEV (reference sequence). V was shortened by 6 bases and J by 3 bases, with 15 bases between the two germline ends. The CDR3 DNA sequence: TGTGCCAGCAGATCTCCTGGCCCTATCAATCAGCCCCAGCATTTT. As protein: CASRSPGPINQPQHF.